The 29 T cell receptor beta chains reported below all come from one sample, sequenced in a study of T cells in Graves' hyperthyroidism and ophthalmopathy. RNA transcripts yielded amplified TCR beta CDR3 regions. The study used the HTBI primer set for a first-round RT-PCR of the TCR CDR3. TCRdb used MiXCR to reprocess the multiplex PCR reads, holding one entry per CDR3 protein. The sample lists 550,000 to 650,000 distinct CDR3 sequences, about 14% occurring once. The sample taken for sequencing was blood. The receptors were sampled from a woman in her thirties with Graves' hyperthyroidism that later progressed to Graves' ophthalmopathy.

This clonotype was observed at least ten times. The rearrangement links TRBV12-3 or TRBV12-4 to TRBJ2-1, with 11 bases identical to TRBD2. The ends lost 4 bases at V and 0 bases at J; junction bases unmatched: 11. The CDR3 is 19 residues long. CDR3 protein: CASSSPGTSGMSSYNEQFF. The CDR3 DNA reads TGTGCCAGCAGTTCGCCCGGGACTAGCGGTATGAGCTCCTACAATGAGCAGTTCTTC.

There are many counts of this clonotype. The J gene is TRBJ1-2, the V gene TRBV19; 7 bases match TRBD1. The CDR3 length is 13 residues. Unmatched junction bases numbered 3, after V lost 5 bases and J lost 3 bases. Germline V gene lookup returns CDR1 LNHDA and CDR2 SQIVND (reference sequence). CDR3 loop: CASSRQGYYGYTF. The CDR3 DNA is TGTGCCAGTAGTCGACAGGGCTACTATGGCTACACCTTC.

This clonotype was found many times. The chain has TRBV15 and TRBJ1-1, with D perhaps matching TRBD1 (5 bases). V was pared by 3 bases and J by 1 base, with 18 bases between. Germline lookup yields CDR1 LNHNV and CDR2 YYDKDF (reference sequence). This CDR3 spans 17 amino acids. CDR3 nucleotide sequence: TGTGCCACCAGCAGGGCCCCGTCCCAGACAGAGAACACTGAAGCTTTCTTT. Translation: CATSRAPSQTENTEAFF.

This clonotype was counted at least ten times. V is TRBV30 and J is TRBJ2-5; possible D gene TRBD2, 6 bases. In germline, CDR1 is GTSNPN, CDR2 SVGIG (reference sequence). The V end lost 0 bases, the J end lost 5 bases, and 25 bases lay between the germline ends. CDR3 length: 18 amino acids. CDR3 loop: CAWSVAGKGRELRETQYF. In nucleotides, the CDR3 is TGTGCCTGGAGTGTGGCAGGAAAGGGACGGGAGCTTCGGGAGACCCAGTACTTC. Full variable domain (remainder filled in from reference TRBV30 and TRBJ2-5): SQTIHQWPATLVQPVGSPLSLECTVEGTSNPNLYWYRQAAGRGLQLLFYSVGIGQISSEVPQNLSASRPQDRQFILSSKKLLLSDSGFYLCAWSVAGKGRELRETQYFGPGTRLLVL.

The rearrangement links TRBV2 to TRBJ1-1, with 9 bases lining up with TRBD1. The length of the CDR3 is 14 residues. Germline trimming cut 9 bases from V and 1 base from J; bases unmatched to any gene: 6. Germline CDR1 SNHLY, CDR2 FYNNEI. The CDR3: CARETTGGNTEAFF. In nucleotides, the CDR3 is TGTGCCAGGGAAACGACAGGGGGGAACACTGAAGCTTTCTTT.

This clonotype was seen a handful of times. The V gene is TRBV15, the J gene TRBJ2-3; the D call may be TRBD1 or TRBD2 (6 bases each). The CDR3 has 15 residues. The V end lost 7 bases, the J end lost 2 bases, and 16 bases lay between the germline ends. Germline V gene lookup returns CDR1 LNHNV and CDR2 YYDKDF (reference sequence). CDR3 in DNA: TGTGCCACCACGGGACCGGGGGCCAACACAGATACGCAGTATTTT. Its translation: CATTGPGANTDTQYF.

The V call is TRBV11-1, the J call TRBJ2-1; either TRBD1 or TRBD2 may fit D (5 bases each). The CDR3 totals 17 residues. V was shortened by 5 bases and J by 7 bases, with 24 bases between the two germline ends. CDR1 SGHAT and CDR2 FQDESV come from the germline V gene (reference sequence). DNA for the CDR3: TGTGCCAGCAGCCCCCGGGGTGCAGGGTATGAGTTGAATGAGCAGTTCTTC. Its translation is CASSPRGAGYELNEQFF.

The rearrangement uses TRBV28 and TRBJ1-4; D is perhaps TRBD1 (5 bases). With 3 bases removed from V and 10 bases from J, the gap between germline ends came to 9 bases. This CDR3 is built from 12 residues. The germline V gene has CDR1 MDHEN and CDR2 SYDVKM. For the CDR3, the DNA is TGTGCCAGCAGTTTGGACGGGGGAAAACTGTTTTTT. This sequence encodes CASSLDGGKLFF.

This clonotype was detected ten times or more. This chain links TRBV3-1 with TRBJ2-7, with D perhaps TRBD2 (5 bases). Trimming took 6 bases from V and 7 from J, leaving 10 bases between them. Germline V gene sequence: CDR1 LGHDT, CDR2 YNNKEL (reference sequence). This CDR3 contains 11 residues. In nucleotides, the CDR3 is TGTGCCAGCAGTCTAGCCTGGGAGCAGTACTTC. Translating it yields CASSLAWEQYF.

This clonotype was picked up a small number of times. This may be a read error: a much more frequent sequence differs by one nucleotide. The chain joins TRBV10-3 to TRBJ2-7, with TRBD2 matching 8 bases. The CDR3 is made up of 13 amino acids. Per the germline V gene, CDR1 is ENHRY and CDR2 is SYGVKD. This CDR3 reads CAIRLAESYERYF. CDR3 bases: TGTGCCATCAGACTAGCGGAGTCATACGAGCGGTACTTC.

In this sample, this clonotype turned up many times. The chain uses TRBV6-2 or TRBV6-3 and TRBJ1-2; possibly TRBD1 for D (6 bases). Trimming stripped 6 bases from V and 4 bases from J, with 15 bases between. The CDR3 totals 14 residues. The germline V gene has CDR1 MNHEY and CDR2 SVGEGT. The CDR3 reads CASRETGRTYGYTF. For the CDR3, the DNA is TGTGCCAGCAGGGAGACAGGAAGAACCTATGGCTACACCTTC.

Ten or more counts support this clonotype. The chain is built from TRBV29-1 and TRBJ2-5, with 8 bases fitting TRBD2. Per the germline V gene, CDR1 is SQVTM and CDR2 is ANQGSEA. V shed 7 bases, J shed 1 base, and the junction held 14 bases outside the gene matches. The CDR3 runs 16 residues. CDR3 nucleotide sequence: TGCAGCGGCGGGGCGGGGGGCGGAGTGACCCAAGAGACCCAGTACTTC. It yields the protein CSGGAGGGVTQETQYF.

This clonotype appeared many times. J is TRBJ2-5 and V is TRBV12-3 or TRBV12-4; D unclear. The CDR3 length is 13 residues. V shed 7 bases and J shed 3 bases, with 12 bases lying between them. DNA for the CDR3: TGTGCCAGCATCCCAGACTGGGAAGAGACCCAGTACTTC. This gives the protein CASIPDWEETQYF.

The rearrangement uses TRBV6-6 and TRBJ2-2; D gene uncertain. The V end lost 0 bases, the J end lost 4 bases, and 6 bases lay between the germline ends. Germline CDR1 is MNHNY and CDR2 is SVGAGI (reference sequence). CDR3 length equals 14 residues. The CDR3 DNA reads as TGTGCCAGCAGTTACTCCGGGCGCACCGGGGAGCTGTTTTTT. It translates to CASSYSGRTGELFF.

The table lists this clonotype with many counts. The J gene is TRBJ2-1, the V gene TRBV7-3, with D possibly TRBD2 on 6 matching bases. Germline values: CDR1 SGHTA, CDR2 FQGTGA. This CDR3 region has 15 residues. V was cut by 4 bases and J by 1 base, with 11 bases left in between. CDR3 amino acids: CASSSAGPSYNEQFF. DNA of the CDR3: TGTGCCAGCAGCTCCGCGGGACCGTCCTACAATGAGCAGTTCTTC.

This clonotype was picked up a small number of times. This chain connects TRBV6-5 to TRBJ2-4, with D uncertain. Trimming cost V 0 bases and J 3 bases, with 9 bases left between them. The CDR3 length is 15 residues. Germline assignment: CDR1 MNHEY and CDR2 SVGAGI. The CDR3 bases are TGTGCCAGCAGTTACTCGGTCAGGAGCAAAAACATTCAGTACTTC. Protein product: CASSYSVRSKNIQYF.

CDR3 nucleotide sequence: TGTGCCAGCAGGCACTTTACGGAGAACACTGAAGCTTTCTTT. This sequence encodes CASRHFTENTEAFF. The chain recombines TRBV5-4 with TRBJ1-1, with no clear D. This CDR3 is built from 14 residues. Looked up from germline, CDR1 is SGHNT and CDR2 is YYREEE (reference sequence). Trimming removed 5 bases at V and 1 base at J, with 12 bases between.

The J gene is TRBJ2-7, the V gene TRBV27; no firm D call. The CDR3 is made up of 14 amino acids. From germline, CDR1 is MNHEY and CDR2 SMNVEV (reference sequence). Trimming pared 8 bases from V and 3 bases from J, leaving 17 bases between. CDR3 bases: TGTGCCAGCGGGAAAATAGCCCTTAACTACGAGCAGTACTTC. It is translated as CASGKIALNYEQYF.

V is TRBV28 and J is TRBJ2-1; 13 bases line up with TRBD2. V dropped 10 bases and J dropped 6; count of bases not matched to a gene: 6. The CDR3 consists of 14 residues. Germline-derived CDR1 and CDR2 are MDHEN and SYDVKM. As DNA, the CDR3 is TGTGCCACCTTAGGACTAGCGGGAGTCAATGAGCAGTTCTTC. This encodes CATLGLAGVNEQFF.

This clonotype appeared many times. The chain combines TRBV12-3 or TRBV12-4 with TRBJ2-1; a possible D gene is TRBD2 (6 bases). This CDR3 is 13 amino acids long. The ends were cut back, 7 bases at V and 6 bases at J, with 13 bases in the middle. The CDR3: CASTPTRFNEQFF. Written as DNA, the CDR3 is TGTGCCAGCACCCCGACTAGGTTCAATGAGCAGTTCTTC.

This clonotype was counted only a few times. The V gene is TRBV7-9, the J gene TRBJ2-7, with 13 bases fitting TRBD2. CDR3 length: 17 amino acids. The junction had 11 bases not matched to a gene; V was cut back by 4 bases and J by 5 bases. Germline V gene data show CDR1 as SEHNR and CDR2 as FQNEAQ (reference sequence). The CDR3 DNA is TGTGCCAGCAGCTCATTACTAGCGGGAGGGAACGCCCACGAGCAGTACTTC. This sequence encodes CASSSLLAGGNAHEQYF. The full variable domain, its missing parts supplied by reference TRBV7-9 and TRBJ2-7, is DTGVSQNPRHKITKRGQNVTFRCDPISEHNRLYWYRQTLGQGPEFLTYFQNEAQLEKSRLLSDRFSAERPKGSFSTLEIQRTEQGDSAMYLCASSSLLAGGNAHEQYFGPGTRLTVT.

This clonotype has a count of ten or more. The gene calls are TRBV10-2 and TRBJ2-5; the D gene is possibly TRBD1 (6 bases). Trimming pared 6 bases from V and 0 bases from J, leaving 17 bases between. This CDR3 is built from 16 residues. Germline CDR1 reads WSHSY; CDR2 reads SAAADI. The CDR3 sequence is CASRDTGILYQETQYF. CDR3 bases: TGCGCCAGCAGGGACACAGGGATTTTGTACCAAGAGACCCAGTACTTC.

This clonotype showed up many times. The genes are TRBV20-1 and TRBJ2-7, with TRBD2 matching over 10 bases. This CDR3 comprises 17 residues. The germline gives CDR1 DFQATT, CDR2 SNEGSKA (reference sequence). V lost 3 bases, J lost 0 bases, and 11 bases stayed unmatched. For the CDR3, the DNA is TGCAGTGCTAGTGCTAGCGGGAGCGGGGGTAACTCCTACGAGCAGTACTTC. This codes for CSASASGSGGNSYEQYF.

This clonotype showed up many times. The V call is TRBV5-1, the J call TRBJ2-6; D remains ambiguous. V was cut by 1 base and J by 2 bases, with 4 bases left in between. The CDR3 totals 14 residues. CDR1 is SGHRS, CDR2 YFSETQ, per germline. CDR3 sequence: CASSLYPGANVLTF. In nucleotides, the CDR3 is TGCGCCAGCAGCTTGTATCCTGGGGCCAACGTCCTGACTTTC.

There are many counts of this clonotype. The chain has TRBV30 and TRBJ1-2; D gene uncertain. There are 13 residues in the CDR3. The V gene lost 5 bases and the J gene lost 1 base, with 11 bases spanning the gap. Looked up from germline, CDR1 is GTSNPN and CDR2 is SVGIG (reference sequence). CDR3 bases: TGTGCCTGGGGCCCCGTCATTAACTATGGCTACACCTTC. Amino acid sequence: CAWGPVINYGYTF.

The chain recombines TRBV24-1 with TRBJ2-3, with 8 nucleotides matching TRBD2. CDR3 size: 18 residues. V shed 0 bases, J shed 0 bases, and the junction held 7 bases outside the gene matches. Germline V gene data show CDR1 as KGHDR and CDR2 as SFDVKD. CDR3 residues: CATSDLGHSGTSTDTQYF. The CDR3 DNA is TGTGCCACCAGTGATTTGGGCCATAGCGGGACCAGCACAGATACGCAGTATTTT.

This clonotype was picked up many times. This chain joins TRBV28 and TRBJ2-7; D possibly uses TRBD1 or TRBD2 (6 bases each). Germline V CDR1 and CDR2: MDHEN, SYDVKM. The CDR3 sequence is 15 residues long. Trimming took 4 bases from V and 1 from J, leaving 14 bases between them. CDR3 amino acids: CASSSSRGGSYEQYF. In nucleotides, the CDR3 is TGTGCCAGCAGTTCCTCCAGGGGAGGATCCTACGAGCAGTACTTC.

V gene TRBV20-1 combines with J gene TRBJ2-3, with a tentative D call TRBD1 (6 bases). CDR1 is DFQATT, CDR2 SNEGSKA, per germline (reference sequence). The CDR3 has 14 amino acids. Deletions cut 4 bases from V and 2 bases from J, with 13 bases between. CDR3 nucleotide sequence: TGCAGTGCTAAGGGGCCAGGGGTCACAGATACGCAGTATTTT. The encoded protein is CSAKGPGVTDTQYF.

CDR3 protein: CASSPEHLYEQYF. The CDR3 DNA reads as TGTGCCAGCTCACCGGAGCACCTTTACGAGCAGTACTTC. This chain connects TRBV18 to TRBJ2-7; D ambiguous. Germline-derived CDR1 and CDR2 are KGHSH and LQKENI. The germline V and J ends were trimmed by 3 bases and 4 bases, with 10 bases remaining between them. The CDR3 covers 13 residues.